Many counts were recorded for the clone carrying this TCR beta chain. Its antigen is currently unknown. The V end lost 4 bases, the J end lost 3 bases, and 7 bases lay between the germline ends. This CDR3 is built from 13 residues. The germline V gene has CDR1 WSHSY and CDR2 SAAADI. The sample originates from a study of glioma-infiltrating T cells. Study conclusions and caveats: Non-neoplastic patients had below-expected tissue-blood divergence, while all gliomas exceeded expectation. Only very few CDR3 sequences appeared in both tissue and blood.

Using RNA template, CDR3s of TCR alpha and beta were amplified with iRepertoire arm-PCR. One-step reverse transcription and amplification started from around 100-400 ng of tissue mRNA or PBMC total RNA. TCRdb reprocessed the multiplex PCR reads with MiXCR, giving one entry per CDR3 protein. The sample has some 100,000 distinct CDR3 sequences; less than 30% are singletons. The TCR originated in a human donor with low-grade glioma or glioblastoma, undergoing nonglioma brain surgery, or in good health (not recorded which). The V and J genes are TRBV10-2 and TRBJ2-1; no firm D call. The material sequenced was glioma tissue, nonneoplastic brain tissue, or PBMCs (not recorded which). The CDR3 coding sequence is TGCGCCAGCAGTGTCAGACTCTACAATGAGCAGTTCTTC. Translated: CASSVRLYNEQFF.